The source of this T cell receptor beta chain is a study of blood T cell repertoires in COVID-19. The germline V and J ends were trimmed by 5 bases and 3 bases, with 22 bases remaining between them. CDR3 size: 17 residues. Per germline, CDR1 KGHSH and CDR2 LQKENI. Profiling relied on immunoSEQ multiplex PCR, and the TCRdb table lists in-frame clones only, not all of them. Of about 66,000 clones listed, about 91% are singletons. The chain carries TRBV18 and TRBJ1-2, with D possibly TRBD1 on 6 matching bases. The specimen sequenced was peripheral blood. The sequence came from a human donor in a cohort sampled during active COVID-19. The CDR3 sequence: CASSSSGTPAPYYGYTF. The CDR3 DNA is TGTGCCAGCTCATCTTCCGGGACACCAGCCCCCTACTATGGCTACACCTTC.